This T cell receptor beta chain was obtained from a study of vaccination effects on CD4 cells after COVID-19. Investigators separated out CD4+ T cells once around nine days of culture had passed. Two-dose vaccination with either BNT162b2 or mRNA-1273 was given to the participants. About this clone itself: The antigen is undetermined.

The CDR3 has 15 amino acids. Germline V gives CDR1 SGHRS, CDR2 YFSETQ. The germline V and J ends were trimmed by 4 bases and 7 bases, with 20 bases remaining between them. Method: immunoSEQ multiplex PCR; TCRdb's copy keeps in-frame clones and lacks some. The data contain around 46,000 clones, over 60% of them seen just once; the ten biggest clones take up 9.5% to 10%. Findings and caveats of the study: Clones arising from infection and from vaccination showed marked clonal contraction late after vaccination.

The chain couples TRBV5-1 to TRBJ2-5; the D gene could be TRBD1 or TRBD2 (7 bases each). The sample in question was CD4+ T cells from PBMCs cultured without peptide, obtained after COVID-19 vaccination. The sequence was collected from a human donor who received a COVID-19 vaccine. In DNA form, the CDR3 reads TGCGCCAGCAGCCCCAGCGGGACAGTGGGTGGGACCCAGTACTTC. Its translation: CASSPSGTVGGTQYF.